This T cell receptor beta chain was captured in a study of T cell repertoires in cytomegalovirus infection (dated by TCRdb to about 2019). Regarding the complete study: Recently identified HLA-C-restricted CMV epitopes, whose presentation resists viral immunomodulation, were targeted by peptide stimulations together with well-studied HLA-B-restricted epitopes. The HLA type of each donor mattered for the analysis, because public TCR beta signatures pointed to carriage of CMV infection along with the matching HLA type. What the authors observed across the whole study: In both this cohort and an independent roughly 350-donor cohort, the cumulative frequency of public TCR beta family members distinguished carriers of CMV infection plus the relevant HLA type. The ex vivo response was dominated by HLA-C-restricted CMV-specific TCR beta clonotypes, and the single most frequent clonotype in two of eight donors was supplied by these HLA-C-restricted clonotypes.

This clonotype was picked up a small number of times. Its antigen specificity is not known. No base qualities exist here, and no much larger clone lies one base off it. V loses 4 bases, J loses 3 bases, and the germline ends lie 16 bases apart. CDR1 ENHRY and CDR2 SYGVKD were looked up in the germline V gene. From the cysteine through the phenylalanine, the CDR3 covers 16 amino acids. Of all the DNA, just the CDR3 is kept, 48 bases in frame from base 1. Sequencing instrument: Illumina HiSeq 1500. The raw public reads went through TCRdb reprocessing: fastp at Q25, MiXCR clone calling, in-frame beta chains kept. Each CDR3 protein appears once, grouped with its most common genes and DNA. The sample table shows approximately 990,000 distinct CDR3 sequences, and approximately 30% are seen once. Around an eighth of the sample is in the top ten clones. The treatment or condition label for this specimen denotes: in vitro stimulation with specific CMV peptide epitopes to enrich CMV-specific T cells.

The chain links TRBV10-3 with TRBJ2-1; perhaps TRBD2 is the D gene, with 7 bases matching. The receptor was derived from a human donor in good health (CMV status not recorded). Some clones in this sample may be carry-over from other donors' samples. Sample: cultured CD8+ T cells from PBMCs, taken from culture after CMV antigen stimulation. The base sequence is TGTGCCATCAGTGTGGGGGGGCAGTCTGTCTACAATGAGCAGTTCTTC. Its amino acids are CAISVGGQSVYNEQFF.